One sample yielded the 31 T cell receptor beta chains listed below, sequenced in a study of monozygotic twins with inflammatory bowel disease. TCRdb re-called the 5' RACE reads and catalogs CDR3 proteins one per entry, DNA excluded. The sample's table shows fewer than 450,000 distinct CDR3 sequences. Specimen: blood. Every receptor here comes from a human donor with ulcerative colitis or Crohn's disease, or a healthy co-twin of an affected twin (not recorded which).

The chain couples TRBV4-3 to TRBJ2-6; the D call from TCRdb, TRBD1, cannot be confirmed without DNA. CDR1 and CDR2 from the germline V gene are LGHNA and YSLEER. The CDR3 has 15 residues. This CDR3 reads CASSQGHSGANVLTF.

V and J are TRBV20-1 and TRBJ1-4; as DNA is missing, the TRBD1 call by TCRdb cannot be tested. The CDR3 is 14 amino acids. CDR1 is DFQATT, CDR2 SNEGSKA, per germline (reference sequence). CDR3 residues: CSARDVGVGEKLFF.

The chain joins TRBV5-5 to TRBJ1-1; TCRdb calls TRBD1, which cannot be checked without DNA. CDR1 and CDR2 (germline): SGHKS, YYEKEE (reference sequence). The CDR3 is 14 residues long. CDR3 in amino acids: CASSPSWGHTEAFF.

V is TRBV7-2 and J is TRBJ2-2; absent DNA, TCRdb's TRBD2 call cannot be checked. Germline loops: CDR1 SGHTA, CDR2 FQGNSA. The CDR3 length is 15 residues. CDR3 loop: CASSLAYGGTGELFF.

The rearrangement links TRBV7-3 to TRBJ2-2; the D call of TRBD2 rests on TCRdb alone, since no DNA is present to check it. The CDR3 totals 19 residues. Germline V gene sequence: CDR1 SGHTA, CDR2 FQGTGA. The CDR3 loop reads CASSREGLVDRMNTGELFF.

The rearrangement uses TRBV6-5 and TRBJ1-3. Germline lookup yields CDR1 MNHEY and CDR2 SVGAGI. The CDR3 spans 14 residues. The CDR3 is CASSYEHSGNTIYF.

The chain uses TRBV6-2 or TRBV6-3 and TRBJ2-3; TCRdb selects TRBD2, and the lack of DNA leaves this call unchecked. Germline V CDR1 and CDR2: MNHEY, SVGEGT. There are 17 residues in the CDR3. The CDR3 sequence is CASSSLLAGGILDTQYF.

The rearrangement uses TRBV5-1 and TRBJ2-7; TCRdb designates TRBD1, a call that cannot be tested without DNA. Germline assignment: CDR1 SGHRS and CDR2 YFSETQ. The CDR3 length is 16 residues. This chain's CDR3 is CASSRSGQRSSYEQYF.

The chain recombines TRBV20-1 with TRBJ2-1. Germline assignment: CDR1 DFQATT and CDR2 SNEGSKA (reference sequence). The CDR3 is made up of 16 amino acids. CDR3 residues: CSAPREQWDSYNEQFF.

The chain combines TRBV4-2 with TRBJ2-7. Germline V gene sequence: CDR1 LGHNA, CDR2 YNFKEQ. CDR3 size: 11 residues. Here the CDR3 reads CASSQGNEQYF.

This chain joins TRBV29-1 and TRBJ1-1; lacking DNA, the TRBD1 call made by TCRdb goes unchecked. Germline loops: CDR1 SQVTM, CDR2 ANQGSEA. The CDR3 sequence is 14 residues long. The chain's CDR3 is CSVGGRDRLTSAFF.

The rearrangement links TRBV7-9 to TRBJ1-1; the D gene TCRdb calls, TRBD1, cannot be checked with no DNA. CDR1 and CDR2 from the germline V gene are SEHNR and FQNEAQ (reference sequence). The CDR3 consists of 14 residues. This CDR3 is CATTSEGGLTEAFF.

V and J are TRBV20-1 and TRBJ2-3; there is no DNA to check the TCRdb D call of TRBD2. The CDR3 consists of 14 residues. From germline, CDR1 is DFQATT and CDR2 SNEGSKA (reference sequence). The CDR3 is CSARKTSDADTQYF.

The chain joins TRBV20-1 to TRBJ2-2. This CDR3 has 15 amino acids. Germline values: CDR1 DFQATT, CDR2 SNEGSKA (reference sequence). CDR3: CSASNSIVNTGELFF.

The chain recombines TRBV11-2 with TRBJ2-7; there is no DNA to check the TCRdb D call of TRBD1. This CDR3 is built from 14 residues. Germline-derived CDR1 and CDR2 are SGHAT and FQNNGV. The CDR3: CASSSFGQGHEQYF.

The CDR3 region is CSARADSSYEQYF. V is TRBV20-1 and J is TRBJ2-7. The CDR3 totals 13 residues. Germline lookup yields CDR1 DFQATT and CDR2 SNEGSKA (reference sequence).

This chain connects TRBV6-5 to TRBJ2-5; TCRdb selects TRBD1, and the lack of DNA leaves this call unchecked. CDR3 length: 16 amino acids. CDR1 is MNHEY, CDR2 SVGAGI, per germline. The CDR3 region is CASSYIGRGVQETQYF.

The chain uses TRBV18 and TRBJ1-1; TCRdb's D call of TRBD1 is untestable without DNA. The CDR3 is 16 residues long. CDR1 and CDR2 (germline): KGHSH, LQKENI. The CDR3 region is CASSPSVRGPDTEAFF.

V and J are TRBV2 and TRBJ1-2; no DNA is available, so the TRBD1 call from TCRdb remains unchecked. This CDR3 has 15 residues. The V gene's germline CDR1 is SNHLY and CDR2 FYNNEI. CDR3: CASRRPGRGRDGYTF.

V and J are TRBV5-4 and TRBJ2-1; lacking DNA, the TRBD2 call made by TCRdb goes unchecked. This CDR3 is built from 14 residues. From germline, CDR1 is SGHNT and CDR2 YYREEE (reference sequence). The CDR3 protein is CASSWTTSYNEQFF.

The genes are TRBV25-1 and TRBJ2-7; as DNA is missing, the TRBD1 call by TCRdb cannot be tested. The CDR3 loop spans 14 amino acids. The germline gives CDR1 MGHDK, CDR2 SYGVNS. CDR3 sequence reads: CASSAPQMALEQYF.

The V gene is TRBV6-2 or TRBV6-3, the J gene TRBJ2-4; without DNA, the TCRdb call of TRBD2 cannot be checked. Germline V gene sequence: CDR1 MNHEY, CDR2 SVGEGT. The CDR3 has 21 residues. The CDR3 region is CASSYYGTSGFSELDKNIQYF.

V and J are TRBV7-2 and TRBJ2-2; TCRdb reports TRBD2, a call that lacks DNA to check it against. CDR3 size: 15 residues. Per germline, CDR1 SGHTA and CDR2 FQGNSA. This CDR3 is CASSLKGQRSGELFF.

The J gene is TRBJ1-6, the V gene TRBV7-3; TCRdb lists TRBD1, though no DNA is available to test this call. The germline V gene has CDR1 SGHTA and CDR2 FQGTGA. The CDR3 runs 14 residues. Here the CDR3 reads CASSASQTGSPLHF.

The gene calls are TRBV6-1 and TRBJ2-7. The V gene's germline CDR1 is MNHNS and CDR2 SASEGT. There are 14 residues in the CDR3. This CDR3 reads CASSEAHDFYEQYF.

The chain recombines TRBV6-1 with TRBJ1-3; the D call of TRBD1 rests on TCRdb alone, since no DNA is present to check it. Germline-derived CDR1 and CDR2 are MNHNS and SASEGT. There are 15 residues in the CDR3. The CDR3 reads CASSRTGTVGNTIYF.

V usage is TRBV7-2 and J usage is TRBJ2-7; TCRdb picks TRBD1, but there is no DNA to check that call. Per the germline V gene, CDR1 is SGHTA and CDR2 is FQGNSA. The CDR3 length is 15 residues. The CDR3 protein is CASTKGTFSSYEQYF.

The rearrangement uses TRBV5-1 and TRBJ2-2; TCRdb names TRBD1, which stays unverified in the absence of DNA. Germline V gene lookup returns CDR1 SGHRS and CDR2 YFSETQ. The CDR3 spans 17 residues. This CDR3 is CASSLVTGIPNTGELFF.

This chain uses TRBV10-3 with TRBJ2-6; with no DNA, the TCRdb D assignment of TRBD1 cannot be verified. The CDR3 contains 15 residues. Germline lookup yields CDR1 ENHRY and CDR2 SYGVKD. This CDR3 reads CAISNRDTGANVLTF.

The chain is built from TRBV20-1 and TRBJ1-2; no DNA is available, so the TRBD1 call from TCRdb remains unchecked. The CDR3 consists of 14 residues. Germline V lookup: CDR1 DFQATT, CDR2 SNEGSKA (reference sequence). CDR3 loop: CSATLTGGVRGYTF.

The chain joins TRBV7-9 to TRBJ1-1; TCRdb outputs TRBD1, but without DNA this stays unchecked. Germline CDR1 and CDR2: SEHNR and FQNEAQ (reference sequence). The CDR3 is 14 residues long. The CDR3 spells CASSSYPDSIGAFF. The full variable domain, rest sourced from reference TRBV7-9 and TRBJ1-1, is DTGVSQNPRHKITKRGQNVTFRCDPISEHNRLYWYRQTLGQGPEFLTYFQNEAQLEKSRLLSDRFSAERPKGSFSTLEIQRTEQGDSAMYLCASSSYPDSIGAFFGQGTRLTVV.